These T cell receptor beta chains were read from a single sample in a study of T-cell memory formation after mild COVID-19. TCRdb re-analysed the 5' RACE reads in MiXCR, keeping a single row per CDR3 protein. Of about 180,000 distinct CDR3 sequences listed, around 16% are singletons. The material sequenced was PBMCs or a T cell subset sorted from them (not recorded which). These receptors were collected from an adult woman who had mild COVID-19 (a few samples of this study predate the infection). Cell type and time point are not known. The CDR3 runs from the conserved cysteine through the conserved F or W. Each record gives: CDR3 DNA, CDR3 protein, J gene, clone size, D gene, V gene. D genes are given only for firm matches. Part of the rows lack a size; the others show once, few, many or a class for expanded clones.

CDR3 DNA: TGTGCCAGCAGTGACAGGACAGGGGAGCCTGAAGCTTTCTTT
CDR3 protein: CASSDRTGEPEAFF
J gene: TRBJ1-1
clone size: NA
D gene: TRBD1
V gene: TRBV6-4

CDR3 DNA: TGTGCCAGCAGCCAAGTGGGGGAGGCGACACGGGGCTACACCTTC
CDR3 protein: CASSQVGEATRGYTF
J gene: TRBJ1-2
clone size: NA
D gene: NA
V gene: TRBV7-9

CDR3 DNA: TGTGCCAGCGGGACAGGTTTCCATACGCAGTATTTT
CDR3 protein: CASGTGFHTQYF
J gene: TRBJ2-3
clone size: few
D gene: TRBD1
V gene: TRBV6-2/TRBV6-3

CDR3 DNA: TGTGCCAGCAGCTACCTCGACAGGAACACTGAAGCTTTCTTT
CDR3 protein: CASSYLDRNTEAFF
J gene: TRBJ1-1
clone size: few
D gene: NA
V gene: TRBV7-9

CDR3 DNA: TGCAGCGTCGGCCGGGGGGGCGCGAACACCGGGGAGCTGTTTTTT
CDR3 protein: CSVGRGGANTGELFF
J gene: TRBJ2-2
clone size: NA
D gene: TRBD2
V gene: TRBV29-1

CDR3 DNA: TGTGCCAGCAGTGAAGTCGCTTCCTCTGGAAACACCATATATTTT
CDR3 protein: CASSEVASSGNTIYF
J gene: TRBJ1-3
clone size: few
D gene: NA
V gene: TRBV6-1

CDR3 DNA: TGTGCCAGCAGCCTGGAGCCAGCCCTAGCCAAAAACATTCAGTACTTC
CDR3 protein: CASSLEPALAKNIQYF
J gene: TRBJ2-4
clone size: few
D gene: NA
V gene: TRBV7-8

CDR3 DNA: TGTGCCAGCAGCCCCACCTACACCGGGGAGCTGTTTTTT
CDR3 protein: CASSPTYTGELFF
J gene: TRBJ2-2
clone size: NA
D gene: NA
V gene: TRBV5-6

CDR3 DNA: TGTGCCTGGAGTGCTAACAGATTGAGCTCTGGAAACACCATATATTTT
CDR3 protein: CAWSANRLSSGNTIYF
J gene: TRBJ1-3
clone size: NA
D gene: NA
V gene: TRBV30

CDR3 DNA: TGTGCCAGCAGTTACTCTTCTGGGGGAGAAACTGAAGCTTTCTTT
CDR3 protein: CASSYSSGGETEAFF
J gene: TRBJ1-1
clone size: NA
D gene: NA
V gene: TRBV6-5

CDR3 DNA: TGTGCCAGCAGCTTAGTTGAGACCCAGTACTTC
CDR3 protein: CASSLVETQYF
J gene: TRBJ2-5
clone size: many
D gene: NA
V gene: TRBV7-2

CDR3 DNA: TGTGCCAGCCGCGGGTTGGAGACCCAGTACTTC
CDR3 protein: CASRGLETQYF
J gene: TRBJ2-5
clone size: NA
D gene: NA
V gene: TRBV6-5

CDR3 DNA: TGTGCCAGCAGCTATGACAAGGGCCGCACTGAAGCTTTCTTT
CDR3 protein: CASSYDKGRTEAFF
J gene: TRBJ1-1
clone size: NA
D gene: NA
V gene: TRBV12-3/TRBV12-4

CDR3 DNA: TGTGCCAGCAGTCCAGGGTCCCAAGAGACCCAGTACTTC
CDR3 protein: CASSPGSQETQYF
J gene: TRBJ2-5
clone size: many
D gene: NA
V gene: TRBV12-3/TRBV12-4

CDR3 DNA: TGTGCCATCAGTGACCCCGGGACTAGCGGGAGGAATGAGCAGTTCTTC
CDR3 protein: CAISDPGTSGRNEQFF
J gene: TRBJ2-1
clone size: many
D gene: TRBD2
V gene: TRBV10-3

CDR3 DNA: TGTGCCAGCAGCCGCAGTTCTTTGGGACAGGGAAGGAGCGGGGAGCTGTTTTTT
CDR3 protein: CASSRSSLGQGRSGELFF
J gene: TRBJ2-2
clone size: NA
D gene: TRBD1
V gene: TRBV14

CDR3 DNA: TGTGCCAGCAGCTTAGGTGGGGGGGGGAACACTGAAGCTTTCTTT
CDR3 protein: CASSLGGGGNTEAFF
J gene: TRBJ1-1
clone size: NA
D gene: NA
V gene: TRBV7-9

CDR3 DNA: TGTGCCAGCAGCGTAGCGTCAGGCCCCTATGGCTACACCTTC
CDR3 protein: CASSVASGPYGYTF
J gene: TRBJ1-2
clone size: few
D gene: NA
V gene: TRBV9

CDR3 DNA: TGTGCCAGTAGTATAGGTGGGAACCCCTACAATGAGCAGTTCTTC
CDR3 protein: CASSIGGNPYNEQFF
J gene: TRBJ2-1
clone size: few
D gene: NA
V gene: TRBV19

CDR3 DNA: TGTGCCAGCAGCTGGGGACAGGGGACGACCGGGGAGCTGTTTTTT
CDR3 protein: CASSWGQGTTGELFF
J gene: TRBJ2-2
clone size: few
D gene: TRBD1
V gene: TRBV9

CDR3 DNA: TGCAGTGCTAGAGCGCCGGGACTAGCAGACACCGGGGAGCTGTTTTTT
CDR3 protein: CSARAPGLADTGELFF
J gene: TRBJ2-2
clone size: few
D gene: TRBD2
V gene: TRBV20-1

CDR3 DNA: TGCAGTGCTACGGACAAGCCCACTGAAGCTTTCTTT
CDR3 protein: CSATDKPTEAFF
J gene: TRBJ1-1
clone size: few
D gene: NA
V gene: TRBV20-1

CDR3 DNA: TGTGCCAGCAGCCCAAGCGGGAGTGGAGGGGCCGGCGAGCAGTACTTC
CDR3 protein: CASSPSGSGGAGEQYF
J gene: TRBJ2-7
clone size: few
D gene: TRBD2
V gene: TRBV7-9

CDR3 DNA: TGTGCCAGCAGCTTAGGGGGACAGGGGTATGGCTACACCTTC
CDR3 protein: CASSLGGQGYGYTF
J gene: TRBJ1-2
clone size: few
D gene: TRBD1
V gene: TRBV7-2

CDR3 DNA: TGTGCCAGCAGTTTCGGGAACACCGGGGAGCTGTTTTTT
CDR3 protein: CASSFGNTGELFF
J gene: TRBJ2-2
clone size: NA
D gene: NA
V gene: TRBV27

CDR3 DNA: TGTGCCTGGACCCAGCGGGAGCGAGATACGCAGTATTTT
CDR3 protein: CAWTQRERDTQYF
J gene: TRBJ2-3
clone size: NA
D gene: TRBD2
V gene: TRBV30

CDR3 DNA: TGTGCCAGCAGCTTAAAAAGCGGGAGGGACTACAATGAGCAGTTCTTC
CDR3 protein: CASSLKSGRDYNEQFF
J gene: TRBJ2-1
clone size: NA
D gene: TRBD2
V gene: TRBV7-9

CDR3 DNA: TGTGCCAGCAGTGAAATCGATGGGGCTCAGCCCCAGCATTTT
CDR3 protein: CASSEIDGAQPQHF
J gene: TRBJ1-5
clone size: few
D gene: NA
V gene: TRBV6-1

CDR3 DNA: TGTGCCAGCAGTCTCCGGACGTGGGACAACACTGAAGCTTTCTTT
CDR3 protein: CASSLRTWDNTEAFF
J gene: TRBJ1-1
clone size: NA
D gene: NA
V gene: TRBV27

CDR3 DNA: TGTGCCAGCAGCGCGCGGGACAGATACAATGAGCAGTTCTTC
CDR3 protein: CASSARDRYNEQFF
J gene: TRBJ2-1
clone size: NA
D gene: NA
V gene: TRBV5-4

CDR3 DNA: TGTGCCAGCACTCTGAGGCACGGGGGCCGCACCGGGGAGCTGTTTTTT
CDR3 protein: CASTLRHGGRTGELFF
J gene: TRBJ2-2
clone size: NA
D gene: NA
V gene: TRBV5-5